The rows below give T cell receptor beta chains drawn from one sample of a study of cytomegalovirus exposure and HLA in healthy donors. Here immunoSEQ multiplex PCR was the method, and the copy in TCRdb shows in-frame clones only, minus some. The table includes 150,000 to 200,000 clones, 80% detected once. Material for sequencing was PBMCs. The receptors here all came from a woman in her fifties or sixties in good health and CMV-seropositive. Each CDR3 is given without its conserved first and last residue.

>TRBV11-2|TRBJ1-1
ASSIRPGAEAF
>TRBV7-9|TRBJ2-7
ASSPGGYEQY
>TRBV29-1|TRBJ2-2
SVDVGTSGIPGELF
>TRBV2|TRBJ1-1
ASSESPGPGTEAF
>TRBV6-1|TRBJ2-7
ASSDLQLAGGHYEQY
>TRBV5-1|TRBJ2-7
ASSLGPGQGYEQY
>TRBV15|TRBJ2-6
ATSLLEGSGANVLT
>TRBV2|TRBJ2-7
ASSAENSGGTGEQY
>TRBV4-1|TRBJ2-3
ASSQTRGADTQY
>TRBV5-4|TRBJ1-2
ASSLGDRDYGYT
>TRBV4-2|TRBJ2-1
ASSNRDSNLGEQF
>TRBV29-1|TRBJ2-5
SASQFRAVETQY
>TRBV2|TRBJ1-1
ASSVARGGTEAF
>TRBV4-3|TRBJ2-1
ASSQVAAGGSGNEQF
>TRBV5-4|TRBJ1-5
ASSSQGAREPQH
>TRBV5-8|TRBJ1-5
ASSGTGVWSQPQH
>TRBV7-2|TRBJ1-3
ASSSTGAPGNTIY
>TRBV5-5|TRBJ2-2
ASSPGTRQGTGELF
>TRBV7-3|TRBJ2-5
ASSLNLAGGETQY
>TRBV27|TRBJ1-4
ASSLAFSSLLF